Here is one TCR beta chain with its context. The CDR3 length is 12 residues. CDR1 MDHEN and CDR2 SYDVKM come from the germline V gene. Trimming cost V 6 bases and J 2 bases, with 7 bases left between them. This sample was taken from a study of blood T cell repertoires in COVID-19. About the research overall: The United States, Italy and Spain supplied acute and convalescent COVID-19 samples. In each case, the material was cDNA or gDNA derived from T cells, B-cell-depleted T cells, or PBMCs.

As originally analysed: From reference gene primer amplification, estimates of nucleated cell counts were derived. Generated by immunoSEQ multiplex PCR, the TCRdb table keeps only in-frame clones and is missing some. D and trimming were read from the DNA, whereas the V and J calls and clone size are those reported in that table. The repertoire consists of around 250,000 clones, with over 80% occurring once and the leading ten covering less than 2%. This sequence was found in a woman between 35 and 50 years old who had recovered from COVID-19. V usage is TRBV28 and J usage is TRBJ1-2, with unresolved D. The sequencing input was peripheral blood. CDR3 amino acids: CASRIPNYGYTF. CDR3 sequence (DNA): TGTGCCAGCAGAATCCCAAACTATGGCTACACCTTC.